A selection of T cell receptor beta chains follows, all from one sample in a study of blood T cell repertoires in COVID-19. The method was immunoSEQ multiplex PCR; TCRdb's version includes in-frame clones alone and lacks a portion of them. The repertoire holds 300,000 to 400,000 clones, with around nine tenths as singletons. Sequenced: PBMCs or T cells enriched from blood (not recorded which). These receptors all stem from a man aged 30-40 years who had recovered from COVID-19. CDR3s include the opening cysteine and the closing phenylalanine or tryptophan. Fields, in order: clone size, D gene, J gene, V gene, CDR3 DNA, CDR3 protein. A D gene is named only where the DNA matches it firmly. Clone size appears in some rows only: once, few, many, or a class for an expanded clone.

abundance: -; d_gene: TRBD2; j_gene: TRBJ2-2; v_gene: TRBV2; CDR3nt: TGTGCCAGCAGTCTAGCGGGGGGGCCCGGGGAGCTGTTTTTT; CDR3aa: CASSLAGGPGELFF
abundance: -; d_gene: TRBD2; j_gene: TRBJ2-2; v_gene: TRBV5-1; CDR3nt: TGCGCCAGCAGCGATGCTAGCGGGGGGCCGGGCACCGGGGAGCTGTTTTTT; CDR3aa: CASSDASGGPGTGELFF
abundance: -; d_gene: -; j_gene: TRBJ1-1; v_gene: TRBV18; CDR3nt: TGTGCCAGCTCAAACGGGGGTGTCACTGAAGCTTTCTTT; CDR3aa: CASSNGGVTEAFF
abundance: -; d_gene: -; j_gene: TRBJ1-6; v_gene: TRBV7-9; CDR3nt: TGTGCCAGCAGCGCTCAGGGCTCCTATAATTCACCCCTCCACTTT; CDR3aa: CASSAQGSYNSPLHF
abundance: -; d_gene: -; j_gene: TRBJ1-5; v_gene: TRBV5-1; CDR3nt: TGCGCCAGCAGCTTGGATGGAACAGATAGCAATCAGCCCCAGCATTTT; CDR3aa: CASSLDGTDSNQPQHF
abundance: -; d_gene: TRBD1; j_gene: TRBJ1-1; v_gene: TRBV28; CDR3nt: TGTGCCAGCAGTCCCGGGGACAGGTTGAACACTGAAGCTTTCTTT; CDR3aa: CASSPGDRLNTEAFF
abundance: -; d_gene: -; j_gene: TRBJ2-3; v_gene: TRBV5-1; CDR3nt: TGCGCCAGCCGTCCCAGGGGGGCGCAAGCAGATACGCAGTATTTT; CDR3aa: CASRPRGAQADTQYF
abundance: -; d_gene: -; j_gene: TRBJ1-3; v_gene: TRBV30; CDR3nt: TGTGCCTGGAGACAGGGAAACGGGAGAAACACCATATATTTT; CDR3aa: CAWRQGNGRNTIYF
abundance: once; d_gene: -; j_gene: TRBJ1-1; v_gene: TRBV27; CDR3nt: TGTGCCAGCAGTTTAGTCCTCGGGGTGTCCACTGAAGCTTTCTTT; CDR3aa: CASSLVLGVSTEAFF
abundance: -; d_gene: -; j_gene: TRBJ2-5; v_gene: TRBV3-1/TRBV3-2; CDR3nt: TGTGCCAGCAGCCAAACAGGGTTGGGGGTGACCCAGTACTTC; CDR3aa: CASSQTGLGVTQYF
abundance: -; d_gene: TRBD1; j_gene: TRBJ1-4; v_gene: TRBV5-1; CDR3nt: TGCGCCAGCAGCCCACAGGGGGGGGCTAATGAAAAACTGTTTTTT; CDR3aa: CASSPQGGANEKLFF
abundance: -; d_gene: TRBD1; j_gene: TRBJ1-2; v_gene: TRBV5-6; CDR3nt: TGTGCCAGCAGCTACGACAGGGGCAGGAGCTATGGCTACACCTTC; CDR3aa: CASSYDRGRSYGYTF
abundance: -; d_gene: -; j_gene: TRBJ1-4; v_gene: TRBV9; CDR3nt: TGTGCCAGCAGCCCCTGGGCCACCTCAAGTGAAAAACTGTTTTTT; CDR3aa: CASSPWATSSEKLFF
abundance: -; d_gene: TRBD2; j_gene: TRBJ2-3; v_gene: TRBV4-2; CDR3nt: TGTGCCAGCAGCCAAGCTACGGTAGGCGGGGGGACCACAGATACGCAGTATTTT; CDR3aa: CASSQATVGGGTTDTQYF
abundance: -; d_gene: -; j_gene: TRBJ2-3; v_gene: TRBV5-4; CDR3nt: TGTGCCAGCAGCTTGAATCCTAAGACAGATACGCAGTATTTT; CDR3aa: CASSLNPKTDTQYF
abundance: -; d_gene: -; j_gene: TRBJ1-2; v_gene: TRBV19; CDR3nt: TGTGCCAGTAGTATAAACGGAGGGAATGGCTACACCTTC; CDR3aa: CASSINGGNGYTF
abundance: -; d_gene: -; j_gene: TRBJ2-7; v_gene: TRBV27; CDR3nt: TGTGCCAGCAGCCCACAATCTCCGGGACACAGCTCCTACGAGCAGTACTTC; CDR3aa: CASSPQSPGHSSYEQYF
abundance: once; d_gene: -; j_gene: TRBJ1-5; v_gene: TRBV20-1; CDR3nt: TGCAGTGCTAGTACAGGGACCGGTCAGCCCCAGCATTTT; CDR3aa: CSASTGTGQPQHF
abundance: -; d_gene: TRBD1; j_gene: TRBJ1-2; v_gene: TRBV12-3/TRBV12-4; CDR3nt: TGTGCCAGCAGCGACAGGGTCGGACCTGGCTACACCTTC; CDR3aa: CASSDRVGPGYTF
abundance: -; d_gene: TRBD2; j_gene: TRBJ2-1; v_gene: TRBV11-2; CDR3nt: TGTGCCAGCAGCTTACGAGAAAGGAGACTAGCGGGGAATGAGCAGTTCTTC; CDR3aa: CASSLRERRLAGNEQFF
abundance: -; d_gene: TRBD2; j_gene: TRBJ2-3; v_gene: TRBV12-5; CDR3nt: TGTGCTAGTGGTTTTCCGACTAGCGGGGGGGATACGCAGTATTTT; CDR3aa: CASGFPTSGGDTQYF
abundance: -; d_gene: -; j_gene: TRBJ1-3; v_gene: TRBV9; CDR3nt: TGTGCCAGCAGCGTAGGCAGATCCTCTGGAAACACCATATATTTT; CDR3aa: CASSVGRSSGNTIYF
abundance: -; d_gene: TRBD1; j_gene: TRBJ1-5; v_gene: TRBV6-4; CDR3nt: TGTGCCAGCAGTCCGACAGGGTCTTATCAGCCCCAGCATTTT; CDR3aa: CASSPTGSYQPQHF